This T cell receptor beta chain stems from a study of T cells after yellow fever vaccination. Broader study findings: Primary-vaccination clones mostly resurfaced post-booster (more than 95% CD4, approximately 90% CD8).

CDR1 is SGHTA and CDR2 is FQGNSA in the germline V gene. V lost 5 bases, J lost 6 bases, and 5 bases stayed unmatched. The CDR3 has 14 residues. To note about this clonotype: The antigen is unknown.

Template switching by 5'RACE produced TCR cDNA, adding a universal primer site and UMIs. TCRdb re-called the 5' RACE reads with MiXCR, one entry per CDR3 protein. The data show about 310,000 distinct CDR3 sequences, 3.6% seen once. The sequencing here drew on PBMCs, taken on the day of the yellow fever booster vaccination. The V call is TRBV7-2, the J call TRBJ2-1; the match to TRBD1 covers 9 bases. This receptor was identified in a young man who received the YFV17D yellow fever vaccine. The CDR3: CASSPDRGSNEQFF. The CDR3 coding sequence is TGTGCCAGCAGCCCGGACAGGGGAAGCAATGAGCAGTTCTTC.